The 27 T cell receptor beta chains in this list originate from one sample, sequenced in a study of T cell clones after liver transplantation. The assay was immunoSEQ multiplex PCR, and TCRdb's table has in-frame clones only and misses some. The sample lists approximately 100,000 clones, approximately 78% occurring once. The sample in question was CD4+ T cells from blood, obtained before liver transplant. Source of these receptors: a human donor who received a liver transplant.

This clone was observed a single time. This rearrangement joins TRBV12-5 to TRBJ2-2, with D possibly matching TRBD1 (5 bases). Trimming pared 0 bases from V and 1 base from J, leaving 9 bases between. Germline CDR1 LGHNT, CDR2 FRNRAP. The CDR3 totals 16 residues. CDR3 in amino acids: CASGLVRTGNTGELFF. The CDR3 bases are TGTGCTAGTGGTTTGGTAAGAACAGGGAACACCGGGGAGCTGTTTTTT.

The CDR3 sequence: CASSSVPNTEAFF. CDR3 coding DNA: TGTGCCAGCAGTTCGGTGCCTAACACTGAAGCTTTCTTT. The gene calls are TRBV27 and TRBJ1-1, with D hard to call. The CDR3 is made up of 13 amino acids. V was trimmed by 4 bases and J by 2 bases, leaving 8 bases between them. Looked up from germline, CDR1 is MNHEY and CDR2 is SMNVEV (reference sequence).

The chain is built from TRBV27 and TRBJ2-2; D unclear. CDR1 and CDR2 from the germline V gene are MNHEY and SMNVEV (reference sequence). There are 14 residues in the CDR3. V lost 3 bases to trimming and J lost 4 bases, with 9 bases between them. The CDR3 nucleotides read TGTGCCAGCAGTTTCCACCGTGGCACCGGGGAGCTGTTTTTT. This sequence encodes CASSFHRGTGELFF.

The chain couples TRBV28 to TRBJ2-7, with 11 bases lining up with TRBD2. The germline V gene has CDR1 MDHEN and CDR2 SYDVKM. The J segment lost 2 bases and the V segment lost 6 bases, leaving 9 bases of the junction unmatched. The CDR3 has 16 amino acids. CDR3 sequence: CASRTGGTSGPYEQYF. CDR3 in DNA: TGTGCCAGCAGAACCGGAGGGACTAGCGGACCCTACGAGCAGTACTTC.

This clone has more than one count but fewer than ten. This sequence joins TRBV28 and TRBJ2-7; TRBD2 matches 16 bases. Germline V gives CDR1 MDHEN, CDR2 SYDVKM. The CDR3 spans 16 residues. V was clipped by 6 bases and J by 4 bases; unmatched bases: 6. The DNA of the CDR3 is TGTGCCAGCAGCCCCGGGACTAGCGGGAGGGTGTACGAGCAGTACTTC. Translating it yields CASSPGTSGRVYEQYF.

The chain employs TRBV19 and TRBJ1-4; tentative D call: TRBD1 (5 bases). Per germline, CDR1 LNHDA and CDR2 SQIVND (reference sequence). This CDR3 is built from 20 residues. V lost 0 bases to trimming and J lost 0 bases, with 20 bases between them. The CDR3 sequence is CASSIENRNPFSTTNEKLFF. The DNA for the CDR3 is TGTGCCAGTAGTATAGAAAACAGGAATCCCTTTTCTACAACTAATGAAAAACTGTTTTTT.

V and J are TRBV7-8 and TRBJ2-7; 12 bases match TRBD2. The CDR3 consists of 14 residues. Germline lookup yields CDR1 SGHVS and CDR2 FQNEAQ. V lost 5 bases and J lost 4; bases outside the gene matches: 3. The CDR3, as DNA: TGTGCCAGCAGCCAGGGACTAGCGGGTTACGAGCAGTACTTC. This translates into CASSQGLAGYEQYF.

This clone was detected only a few times. The chain combines TRBV27 with TRBJ2-4, with TRBD2 matching 7 bases. CDR3 length: 13 amino acids. The V segment lost 6 bases and the J segment 5 bases; nucleotides outside the gene matches: 4. From germline, CDR1 is MNHEY and CDR2 SMNVEV (reference sequence). CDR3 loop: CASSSRGENIQYF. DNA for the CDR3: TGTGCCAGCAGCTCCCGGGGGGAAAACATTCAGTACTTC.

This CDR3 is CASSDGKGANQPQHF. CDR3 DNA: TGTGCCAGCAGTGACGGAAAGGGGGCAAATCAGCCCCAGCATTTT. The chain uses TRBV2 and TRBJ1-5; 7 nucleotides line up with TRBD1. Germline V lookup: CDR1 SNHLY, CDR2 FYNNEI. The CDR3 has 15 amino acids. The V and J ends lost 3 bases and 4 bases, in that order; junction bases with no gene match: 6.

The rearrangement joins TRBV6-5 to TRBJ1-5, with TRBD1 identical over 9 bases. The CDR3 has 14 amino acids. V gave up 5 bases and J gave up 7 bases; unmatched junction bases: 6. Germline V gives CDR1 MNHEY, CDR2 SVGAGI. In nucleotides, the CDR3 is TGTGCCAGCAGTAACGACAGGGGGATACAGCCCCAGCATTTT. This codes for CASSNDRGIQPQHF.

The chain couples TRBV9 to TRBJ2-5, with 7 positions matching TRBD1. V lost 4 bases and J lost 3; bases outside the gene matches: 9. Germline-derived CDR1 and CDR2 are SGDLS and YYNGEE. The CDR3 is made up of 15 amino acids. The CDR3 protein is CASSPHGTEKETQYF. Here the CDR3 DNA reads TGTGCCAGCAGCCCTCACGGGACAGAAAAAGAGACCCAGTACTTC.

J is TRBJ1-2 and V is TRBV12-5; weak D call: TRBD1 (6 bases). V shed 2 bases and J shed 4 bases, with 11 bases lying between them. The CDR3 extends over 14 amino acids. The V gene's germline CDR1 is LGHNT and CDR2 FRNRAP. Written as DNA, the CDR3 is TGTGCTAGTGGTTTGATAGGGGGAGGCTATGGCTACACCTTC. Protein sequence: CASGLIGGGYGYTF.

The chain carries TRBV7-8 and TRBJ1-1; D is uncertain. The CDR3 contains 12 residues. V was cut by 2 bases and J by 4 bases, with 5 bases left in between. Germline V gene data show CDR1 as SGHVS and CDR2 as FQNEAQ. In nucleotides, the CDR3 is TGTGCCAGCAGCTTACGGGGCACTGAAGCTTTCTTT. Its protein product is CASSLRGTEAFF. The whole variable domain, filled in from reference TRBV7-8 and TRBJ1-1, reads GAGVSQSPRYKVAKRGQDVALRCDPISGHVSLFWYQQALGQGPEFLTYFQNEAQLDKSGLPSDRFFAERPEGSVSTLKIQRTQQEDSAVYLCASSLRGTEAFFGQGTRLTVV.

CDR3 region: CASSEGTRDNEQFF. DNA for the CDR3: TGCGCCAGCTCGGAAGGGACTAGAGACAATGAGCAGTTCTTC. The chain combines TRBV5-1 with TRBJ2-1; TRBD2 agrees at 8 bases. The CDR3 spans 14 residues. The germline V gene has CDR1 SGHRS and CDR2 YFSETQ. With 7 bases clipped from V and 5 bases from J, the junction kept 8 bases outside the gene matches.

This chain uses TRBV25-1 with TRBJ2-7; 8 nucleotides match TRBD1. The CDR3 has 15 amino acids. Per germline, CDR1 MGHDK and CDR2 SYGVNS. The V gene end was trimmed by 4 bases and the J gene end by 6 bases; junction bases not matched to a gene: 11. CDR3 sequence (DNA): TGTGCCAGCAGTGGGGCCAGGGGGCCCTTAAGCGAGCAGTACTTC. It codes for CASSGARGPLSEQYF.

For this clone: A read error may produce the germline difference seen at one junction end. This chain connects TRBV28 to TRBJ2-3; TRBD1 matches at 8 bases. This CDR3 contains 14 residues. From germline, CDR1 is MDHEN and CDR2 SYDVKM. Here the CDR3 reads CASSLDRVTYTQYF. The DNA for the CDR3 is TGTGCCAGCAGCCTGGACAGGGTCACATATACGCAGTATTTT.

This chain links TRBV5-1 with TRBJ2-1, with D possibly matching TRBD2 (6 bases). The CDR3 is 15 residues long. The V gene lost 0 bases and the J gene lost 2 bases, with 9 bases spanning the gap. CDR1 and CDR2 from the germline V gene are SGHRS and YFSETQ. CDR3 nucleotide sequence: TGCGCCAGCAGCTTGGCCGGCGGGACCTACAATGAGCAGTTCTTC. It translates to CASSLAGGTYNEQFF.

The sample holds one count of this clone. This chain uses TRBV7-2 with TRBJ2-3; the match to TRBD2 covers 14 bases. The trim removed 1 base at V and 3 bases at J, leaving 0 bases unmatched. The CDR3 has 16 residues. Germline values: CDR1 SGHTA, CDR2 FQGNSA. For the CDR3, the DNA is TGTGCCAGCAGCTTAGGGACTAGCGGGAGGACAGATACGCAGTATTTT. It is translated as CASSLGTSGRTDTQYF.

This chain joins TRBV5-1 and TRBJ2-5, with D uncertain. This CDR3 is 15 amino acids long. From germline, CDR1 is SGHRS and CDR2 YFSETQ. V was trimmed by 0 bases and J by 4 bases, leaving 13 bases between them. In DNA, the CDR3 is TGCGCCAGCAGCTTGGCCCCTGGATGGGGAGAGACCCAGTACTTC. It translates to CASSLAPGWGETQYF.

The chain has TRBV14 and TRBJ1-4; 7 bases match TRBD1. The CDR3 is 14 residues long. The germline gives CDR1 SGHDN, CDR2 FVKESK. With 6 bases clipped from V and 11 bases from J, the junction kept 12 bases outside the gene matches. CDR3 in amino acids: CASSPLTTTGKLFF. CDR3 nucleotide sequence: TGTGCCAGCAGTCCACTTACGACGACAGGGAAACTGTTTTTT.

As regards this clone: Only one base separates this from a far larger clonotype, so it likely reflects a read error. The J gene is TRBJ2-2, the V gene TRBV11-2; 8 bases line up with TRBD1. After removal of 6 bases from V and 4 bases from J, the junction contained 4 bases not matched to a gene. Germline values: CDR1 SGHAT, CDR2 FQNNGV. The CDR3 has 14 residues. The CDR3 DNA sequence: TGTGCCAGCAGTTCGGACAGGGCCACCGGGGAGCTGTTTTTT. It encodes CASSSDRATGELFF.

CDR3 sequence: CASSTPRDIYNSPLHF. The CDR3 DNA follows: TGTGCCAGCAGCACCCCTAGGGACATCTATAATTCACCCCTCCACTTT. This sequence joins TRBV2 and TRBJ1-6, with a weak D call TRBD1 (6 bases). This CDR3 is built from 16 residues. The germline CDR1 and CDR2 sequences are SNHLY and FYNNEI. V was pared by 6 bases and J by 3 bases, with 15 bases between.

This chain connects TRBV21-1 to TRBJ1-1; the table gives TRBD1 as D, unverified against the DNA. TRBV21-1 counts as a pseudogene. This CDR3 is built from 14 residues. The chain's CDR3 is CASSPDRENTEAFF. The CDR3 DNA is TGTGCCAGCAGCCCTGACAGGGAGAACACTGAAGCTTTCTTT.

This clone has just a few counts. The J gene is TRBJ1-1, the V gene TRBV18, with D perhaps TRBD1 (6 bases). Looked up from germline, CDR1 is KGHSH and CDR2 is LQKENI. The ends were cut back, 2 bases at V and 5 bases at J, with 21 bases in the middle. This CDR3 spans 17 amino acids. CDR3 nucleotides: TGTGCCAGCTCACCAAACCCGGGACACCACAGACGGACTGAAGCTTTCTTT. Amino acids: CASSPNPGHHRRTEAFF.

In its sample, this clone was seen a few times. This chain joins TRBV19 and TRBJ1-5; possibly TRBD1 for D (5 bases). The germline V and J ends were trimmed by 5 bases and 7 bases, with 12 bases remaining between them. Germline V gene sequence: CDR1 LNHDA, CDR2 SQIVND (reference sequence). The CDR3 has 13 amino acids. The CDR3 nucleotides read TGTGCCAGTAGTGGGGGAGGTTGGCAGCCCCAGCATTTT. It yields the protein CASSGGGWQPQHF.

CDR3 DNA: TGTGCCAGCACCCTTACGGTCTCTGGGGCCAACGTCCTGACTTTC. Protein: CASTLTVSGANVLTF. The chain couples TRBV2 to TRBJ2-6; D is undetermined. The germline gives CDR1 SNHLY, CDR2 FYNNEI. The CDR3 extends over 15 amino acids. Between the trimmed V and J ends, which lost 7 bases and 0 bases, there was a span of 10 bases.

The V and J genes are TRBV21-1 and TRBJ2-2; no check of the table's D call, TRBD1, against the DNA was made. TRBV21-1 is given as a pseudogene. The CDR3 spans 13 residues. The CDR3 DNA reads TGTGCCAGCAGCGGACAGGGCCCCGGGGAGCTGTTTTTT. Its protein product is CASSGQGPGELFF.